These T cell receptor beta chains were read from a single sample in a study of blood T cell dynamics during melanoma immunotherapy. Sequencing used immunoSEQ multiplex PCR; TCRdb keeps in-frame clones, though not all of them. The sample carries around 11,000 clones, over 80% recorded once. Sequencing was performed on blood, taken from a patient treated with checkpoint blockade. These receptors were taken from a human donor with melanoma. CDR3s include the opening cysteine and the closing phenylalanine or tryptophan. Fields, in order: CDR3 protein, CDR3 DNA, V gene, D gene, J gene, clone size. A D gene is named only where the DNA matches it firmly. Not all rows give a size; the values are once, few, many and, for expanded clones, a class.

CASSFQIEQYF,TGTGCCAGCAGTTTTCAAATCGAGCAGTACTTC,TRBV28,.,TRBJ2-7,.
CAISPTYEQYF,TGTGCCATCAGCCCCACCTACGAGCAGTACTTC,TRBV10-3,.,TRBJ2-7,.
CASSSGQGNYGYTF,TGTGCCAGCAGCTCGGGACAGGGGAACTATGGCTACACCTTC,TRBV7-9,TRBD1,TRBJ1-2,few
CASSLWGAGSETQYF,TGTGCCAGCAGTTTATGGGGTGCCGGCAGCGAGACCCAGTACTTC,TRBV28,.,TRBJ2-5,.
CASSVTGPADYEQYF,TGTGCCAGCAGCGTAACGGGACCGGCCGACTACGAGCAGTACTTC,TRBV7-8,.,TRBJ2-7,.
CAWSERGNTIYF,TGTGCCTGGAGTGAACGTGGAAACACCATATATTTT,TRBV30,.,TRBJ1-3,.
CASSRGSGESGANVLTF,TGTGCCAGTAGTAGGGGGAGCGGGGAATCTGGGGCCAACGTCCTGACTTTC,TRBV19,TRBD2,TRBJ2-6,.
CASSRAGGVNEQFF,TGTGCCAGCAGCCGCGCGGGGGGTGTAAATGAGCAGTTCTTC,TRBV7-9,TRBD2,TRBJ2-1,.
CASSRDPTGQPQHF,TGTGCCAGCAGTCGGGACCCTACAGGTCAGCCCCAGCATTTT,TRBV2,.,TRBJ1-5,few
CASTPGSGIDEQFF,TGCGCCAGCACCCCCGGGTCTGGAATCGATGAGCAGTTCTTC,TRBV10-1,.,TRBJ2-1,once
CASSTTGSNTGELFF,TGTGCCAGCAGCACGACAGGGTCGAACACCGGGGAGCTGTTTTTT,TRBV6-6,TRBD1,TRBJ2-2,.
CASSQGLLIGNTIYF,TGTGCCAGCAGCCAAGGTCTGCTAATCGGAAACACCATATATTTT,TRBV14,.,TRBJ1-3,.
CASSLDQTGRHYNEQFF,TGTGCCAGCAGCTTGGACCAGACAGGGCGCCACTACAATGAGCAGTTCTTC,TRBV5-6,TRBD1,TRBJ2-1,.
CASSPPITLANTEAFF,TGTGCCAGCTCACCACCGATAACCCTGGCGAACACTGAAGCTTTCTTT,TRBV18,.,TRBJ1-1,.
CASSSSPGQGRLFF,TGTGCCAGCAGCTCCTCCCCGGGACAGGGGCGGCTGTTTTTT,TRBV7-8,TRBD1,TRBJ2-2,.
CASSQNHKGGPLHF,TGTGCCAGCAGCCAAAACCACAAGGGAGGACCCCTCCACTTT,TRBV28,.,TRBJ1-6,.
CASSQESSGSTDTQYF,TGTGCCAGCAGCCAAGAGTCTAGCGGGAGCACAGATACGCAGTATTTT,TRBV4-2,TRBD2,TRBJ2-3,.
CASSSTGTRDEQYF,TGTGCCAGTAGCTCAACAGGGACCCGTGACGAGCAGTACTTC,TRBV19,.,TRBJ2-7,.
CASCPGPSNSPLHF,TGTGCCAGTTGCCCGGGACCGTCTAATTCACCCCTCCACTTT,TRBV28,.,TRBJ1-6,.
CASSPEVSESPLHF,TGTGCCAGCAGCCCAGAGGTCTCTGAATCACCCCTCCACTTT,TRBV9,.,TRBJ1-6,.
CASSFGSGNVNEQFF,TGTGCCAGCAGCTTCGGTAGCGGGAACGTCAATGAGCAGTTCTTC,TRBV11-2,TRBD2,TRBJ2-1,.
CASSAGQGSYGYTF,TGTGCCAGCAGCGCTGGACAGGGAAGTTATGGCTACACCTTC,TRBV28,TRBD1,TRBJ1-2,.
CASSLYTGELFF,TGTGCCAGCAGCTTATACACCGGGGAGCTGTTTTTT,TRBV7-2,.,TRBJ2-2,.
CASSFMLRNYGYTF,TGTGCCAGCAGCTTTATGCTTCGCAACTATGGCTACACCTTC,TRBV5-6,.,TRBJ1-2,.
CASSLYGPPLFF,TGCGCCAGCAGCCTTTACGGACCTCCCTTGTTTTTT,TRBV4-1,.,TRBJ1-4,once
CASSLQSGGLKADTQYF,TGCGCCAGCAGCTTGCAGAGTGGGGGGCTGAAGGCAGATACGCAGTATTTT,TRBV5-1,.,TRBJ2-3,.
CASSLNDREYNEQFF,TGTGCCAGCAGCCTTAACGACAGGGAATACAATGAGCAGTTCTTC,TRBV7-3,TRBD1,TRBJ2-1,.
CASSFLQGHGGNTIYF,TGTGCCAGCAGCTTCTTGCAGGGGCACGGAGGAAACACCATATATTTT,TRBV5-6,.,TRBJ1-3,.
CASTRGGGNQPQHF,TGTGCCAGCACCCGGGGAGGGGGCAATCAGCCCCAGCATTTT,TRBV6-1,.,TRBJ1-5,.
CASSPPAGRDGYTF,TGTGCCAGTAGTCCCCCGGCCGGGCGTGATGGCTACACCTTC,TRBV19,.,TRBJ1-2,.
CASSPRTSGGTDTQYF,TGTGCCAGCAGCCCCAGGACTAGCGGGGGCACAGATACGCAGTATTTT,TRBV9,TRBD2,TRBJ2-3,.
CASSLGGGVNSNQPQHF,TGTGCCAGCAGCTTAGGAGGGGGAGTGAATAGCAATCAGCCCCAGCATTTT,TRBV7-2,.,TRBJ1-5,.
CASRSHSNQPQHF,TGTGCCAGCAGAAGTCATAGCAATCAGCCCCAGCATTTT,TRBV28,.,TRBJ1-5,.
CASSLIYKTEAFF,TGCGCCAGCAGCCTCATATACAAGACTGAAGCTTTCTTC,TRBV4-3,.,TRBJ1-1,.
CASSKYNTGYNYGYTF,TGTGCCAGCAGCAAATACAATACAGGGTACAACTATGGCTACACCTTC,TRBV21-1,.,TRBJ1-2,.
CASSLAGASNEKLFF,TGTGCCAGCAGCTTGGCAGGTGCGTCTAATGAAAAACTGTTTTTT,TRBV5-4,.,TRBJ1-4,.
CASSSTQGRSTEAFF,TGCGCCAGCAGCTCCACACAGGGGAGGAGTACTGAAGCTTTCTTT,TRBV5-1,TRBD1,TRBJ1-1,.
CASSESPSGGGSPLHF,TGCGCCAGCAGTGAGTCTCCATCAGGGGGCGGATCACCCCTCCACTTT,TRBV10-2,TRBD1,TRBJ1-6,.
CASSPITGGRTEAFF,TGTGCCAGCAGCCCCATCACAGGGGGAAGGACTGAAGCTTTCTTT,TRBV9,TRBD1,TRBJ1-1,.
CSARGDRGHTF,TGCAGTGCTAGAGGGGACAGGGGACACACCTTC,TRBV20-1,TRBD1,TRBJ1-2,.
CSAVGRGSSYEQYF,TGCAGCGCGGTAGGACGGGGATCTTCCTACGAGCAGTACTTC,TRBV29-1,.,TRBJ2-7,.
CASSSLAGGNNEQFF,TGCGCCAGCAGCTCACTAGCGGGAGGAAACAATGAGCAGTTCTTC,TRBV5-1,TRBD2,TRBJ2-1,.
CASGTLSTGELFF,TGTGCCAGCGGTACGCTCAGCACCGGGGAGCTGTTTTTT,TRBV6-5,.,TRBJ2-2,.
CASSLRGSGANVLTF,TGTGCCAGCAGTTTACGAGGCTCTGGGGCCAACGTCCTGACTTTC,TRBV28,.,TRBJ2-6,.
CASSPRQGRTDTQYF,TGTGCCAGTAGTCCAAGGCAGGGGCGCACAGATACGCAGTATTTT,TRBV19,.,TRBJ2-3,once
CASSVGDTQYF,TGTGCCAGCAGCGTGGGAGATACGCAGTATTTT,TRBV7-9,.,TRBJ2-3,.
CASSAAGGATNEKLFF,TGTGCCAGCAGCGCCGCTGGGGGGGCCACTAATGAAAAACTGTTTTTT,TRBV9,.,TRBJ1-4,.
CASSPGRGAYEQYF,TGCGCCAGCAGCCCGGGACGGGGAGCCTACGAGCAGTACTTC,TRBV4-1,.,TRBJ2-7,.